The text below deals with one T cell receptor beta chain. Its antigen is not known. Patients were aged 18 to 65, had disease duration under 2 months, and had newly diagnosed hyperthyroidism. Uncontrolled infection, other autoimmune disease, pregnancy or lactation disqualified patients from enrolment. This sample is part of a study of T cells in Graves' hyperthyroidism and ophthalmopathy. Study-level points and caveats: Researchers report that a 13 V-J model separated ophthalmopathy from stable hyperthyroidism.

RNA transcripts were the template for amplifying TCR beta CDR3 regions. Carried out on the TCR CDR3, a first-round RT-PCR used the HTBI primer set. Using its own MiXCR run on the multiplex PCR reads, TCRdb lists one record per CDR3 protein. Of a few hundred thousand distinct CDR3 sequences listed, 15% to 18% are singletons. The V and J ends lost 5 bases and 4 bases respectively, with 12 bases between them. This CDR3 region has 13 residues. Looked up from germline, CDR1 is DFQATT and CDR2 is SNEGSKA (reference sequence). The V and J genes are TRBV20-1 and TRBJ2-1, with a possible D match to TRBD2 (5 bases). The sequenced sample consisted of blood. The receptor's source is a woman in her thirties with Graves' hyperthyroidism. The CDR3 loop reads CSALSTGYNEQFF. DNA of the CDR3: TGCAGTGCTCTTAGCACGGGGTACAATGAGCAGTTCTTC.